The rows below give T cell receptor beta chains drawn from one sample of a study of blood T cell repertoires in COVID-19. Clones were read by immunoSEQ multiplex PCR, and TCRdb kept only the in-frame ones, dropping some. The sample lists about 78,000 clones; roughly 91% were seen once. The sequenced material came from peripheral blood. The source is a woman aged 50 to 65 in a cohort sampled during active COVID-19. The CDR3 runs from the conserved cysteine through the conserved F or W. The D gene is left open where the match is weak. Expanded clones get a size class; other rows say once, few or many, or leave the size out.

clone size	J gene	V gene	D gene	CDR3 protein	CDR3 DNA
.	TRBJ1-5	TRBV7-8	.	CASSPEGRGNNQPQHF	TGTGCCAGCAGCCCCGAGGGCAGGGGAAACAATCAGCCCCAGCATTTT
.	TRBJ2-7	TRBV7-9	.	CASSLILKGGRYEQYF	TGTGCCAGCAGCTTAATCCTTAAAGGGGGTCGGTACGAGCAGTACTTC
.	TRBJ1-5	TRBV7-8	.	CASGSNQPQHF	TGTGCGTCGGGAAGCAATCAGCCCCAGCATTTT
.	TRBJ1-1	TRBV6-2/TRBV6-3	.	CASSQMRVTEAFF	TGTGCCAGCAGTCAAATGAGAGTCACTGAAGCTTTCTTT
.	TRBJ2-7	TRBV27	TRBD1	CASSPSDGTASYEQYF	TGTGCCAGCAGTCCTTCGGATGGGACAGCTTCCTACGAGCAGTACTTC
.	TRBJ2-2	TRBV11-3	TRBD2	CASSLGNSGTTGELFF	TGTGCCAGCAGCTTAGGAAATAGCGGGACAACCGGGGAGCTGTTTTTT
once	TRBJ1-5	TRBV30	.	CAWSVRENQPQHF	TGTGCCTGGAGTGTACGAGAGAATCAGCCCCAGCATTTT
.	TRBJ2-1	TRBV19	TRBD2	CASSMNSGRLYEQFF	TGTGCCAGTAGTATGAATAGCGGGAGGCTGTATGAGCAGTTCTTC
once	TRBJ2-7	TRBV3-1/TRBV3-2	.	CASSQRGTYEQYF	TGTGCCAGCAGCCAAAGGGGTACGTACGAGCAGTACTTC
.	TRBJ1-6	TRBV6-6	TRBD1	CATRTGQGSPLHF	TGTGCGACACGAACGGGACAGGGATCACCCCTCCACTTT
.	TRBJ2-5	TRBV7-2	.	CASSFGYQETQYF	TGTGCCAGCAGCTTCGGGTACCAAGAGACCCAGTACTTC
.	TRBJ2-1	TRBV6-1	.	CASSDSRIDEQFF	TGTGCCAGCAGTGATTCCCGTATCGATGAGCAGTTCTTC
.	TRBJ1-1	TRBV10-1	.	CASSESPDMNTEAFF	TGCGCCAGCAGTGAGTCGCCAGACATGAACACTGAAGCTTTCTTT
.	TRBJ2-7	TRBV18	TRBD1	CASSPSGTGEDEQYF	TGTGCCAGCTCGCCGTCGGGGACAGGGGAGGACGAGCAGTACTTC
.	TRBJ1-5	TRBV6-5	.	CASLSGNQPQHF	TGTGCCAGCTTATCGGGAAATCAGCCCCAGCATTTT
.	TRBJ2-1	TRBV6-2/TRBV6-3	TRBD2	CASSPRTSGAFNEQFF	TGTGCCAGCAGCCCCCGGACTAGCGGGGCCTTTAATGAGCAGTTCTTC
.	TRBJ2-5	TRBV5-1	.	CASSLAEETQYF	TGCGCCAGCAGCTTGGCGGAAGAGACCCAGTACTTC
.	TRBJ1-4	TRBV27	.	CASRGGLYEKLFF	TGTGCCAGCAGAGGAGGGCTTTATGAAAAACTGTTTTTT
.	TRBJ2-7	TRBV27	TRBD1	CASSFRDRAHEQYF	TGTGCCAGCAGTTTCCGGGACAGGGCTCACGAGCAGTACTTC
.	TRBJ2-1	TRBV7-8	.	CASSRQRGKNEQFF	TGTGCCAGCAGCCGTCAGAGGGGGAAGAATGAGCAGTTCTTC
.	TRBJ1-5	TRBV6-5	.	CASSYSSDTYQPQHF	TGTGCCAGCAGTTACTCGAGTGACACATATCAGCCCCAGCATTTT
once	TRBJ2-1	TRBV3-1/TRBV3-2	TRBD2	CASSPGRAPDNEQFF	TGTGCCAGCAGCCCCGGGAGGGCCCCGGATAATGAGCAGTTCTTC
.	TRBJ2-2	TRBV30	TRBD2	CAWSVVAGGPGTGELFF	TGTGCCTGGAGTGTAGTGGCGGGAGGGCCGGGCACCGGGGAGCTGTTTTTT
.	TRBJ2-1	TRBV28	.	CASSYWRSSYNEQFF	TGTGCCAGCAGCTACTGGAGGAGCTCCTACAATGAGCAGTTCTTC
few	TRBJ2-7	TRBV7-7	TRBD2	CASSSGAGGAYEQYF	TGTGCTAGCAGCTCGGGGGCGGGGGGCGCCTACGAGCAGTACTTC
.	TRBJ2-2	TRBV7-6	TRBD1	CASSRARQGISGELFF	TGTGCCAGCAGCAGGGCGAGACAGGGAATATCGGGGGAGCTGTTTTTT
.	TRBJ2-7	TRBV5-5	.	CASSLSGPPYEQYF	TGTGCCAGCAGCTTATCCGGTCCCCCCTACGAGCAGTACTTC
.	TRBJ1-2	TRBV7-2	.	CASSSSGNYGYTF	TGTGCCAGCAGCTCGTCGGGTAACTATGGCTACACCTTC
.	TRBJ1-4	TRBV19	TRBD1	CASSSKTGGDEKLFF	TGTGCCAGTAGTTCAAAGACAGGGGGGGACGAAAAACTGTTTTTT
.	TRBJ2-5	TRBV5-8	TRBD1	CASSLLTGAGEETQYF	TGTGCCAGCAGCTTGTTAACAGGGGCAGGAGAAGAGACCCAGTACTTC
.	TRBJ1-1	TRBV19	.	CASSIPGSNTEAFF	TGTGCCAGTAGTATTCCGGGATCGAACACTGAAGCTTTCTTT
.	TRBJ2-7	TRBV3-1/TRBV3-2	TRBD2	CASSHGLAGLYEQYF	TGTGCCAGCAGCCATGGTCTAGCGGGATTATACGAGCAGTACTTC
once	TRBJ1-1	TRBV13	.	CASSLVQGPMNTEAFF	TGTGCCAGCAGCCTTGTACAGGGTCCCATGAACACTGAAGCTTTCTTT
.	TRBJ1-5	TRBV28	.	CASSSGEQPQHF	TGTGCCAGCAGTTCGGGGGAGCAGCCCCAGCATTTT
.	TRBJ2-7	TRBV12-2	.	CASRPSPPSGRYEQYF	TGTGCAAGTCGCCCCTCACCCCCTAGCGGGAGGTACGAGCAGTACTTC
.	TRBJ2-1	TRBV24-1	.	CATEGLSDEQFF	TGTGCCACCGAGGGCCTGAGCGATGAGCAGTTCTTC
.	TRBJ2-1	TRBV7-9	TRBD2	CASSFWTSVGLSSYNEQFF	TGTGCCAGCAGCTTTTGGACTAGCGTTGGGTTAAGCTCCTACAATGAGCAGTTCTTC
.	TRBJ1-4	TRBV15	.	CATSRDFASNEKLFF	TGTGCCACCAGCAGGGACTTTGCCTCAAATGAAAAACTGTTTTTT
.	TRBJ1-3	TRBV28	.	CASSLARTGDTGNTIYF	TGTGCCAGCAGTCTAGCCCGGACGGGAGACACTGGAAACACCATATATTTT
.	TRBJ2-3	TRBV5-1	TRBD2	CASSLAGLAERADTQYF	TGCGCCAGCAGCTTGGCCGGCCTAGCGGAGAGGGCAGATACGCAGTATTTT
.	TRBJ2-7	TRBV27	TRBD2	CASSSRLAGDGSYEQYF	TGTGCCAGCAGTTCAAGACTAGCGGGAGACGGGTCCTACGAGCAGTACTTC
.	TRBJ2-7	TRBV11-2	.	CASSQGQGGYEQYF	TGTGCCAGCAGCCAAGGGCAGGGGGGCTACGAGCAGTACTTC
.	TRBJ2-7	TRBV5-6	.	CASSSTNGPLYEQYF	TGTGCCAGCAGCTCAACGAATGGTCCACTCTACGAGCAGTACTTC
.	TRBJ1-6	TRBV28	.	CASSFGRVGSPLHF	TGTGCCAGCAGTTTCGGCAGGGTGGGGTCACCCCTCCACTTT